This T cell receptor (beta chain) was obtained from a study of cytomegalovirus exposure and HLA in healthy donors. Study observations and caveats: In a later analysis, a missense DCLRE1C variant was linked to TCR beta V- and J-gene trimming. In vitro work confirmed that a few CMV-associated chains recognize CMV antigens. Cytomegalovirus association was assigned to some 160 TCR beta chains.

Researchers ran the PCR with 60 Vbeta and 13 Jbeta primers. Here immunoSEQ multiplex PCR was the method, and the copy in TCRdb shows in-frame clones only, minus some. The sample consists of around 260,000 clones, about 80% of them appearing once. V was shortened by 2 bases and J by 3 bases, with 11 bases between the two germline ends. CDR3 length: 14 residues. Germline CDR1 is MNHNS and CDR2 is SASEGT. In its sample, this clone was seen a few times. What it recognizes is unknown. The sequencing sample was made of PBMCs. The V call is TRBV6-1, the J call TRBJ2-7; D might be TRBD2 (6 bases). This clonotype was obtained from a girl aged 2 to 9 in good health and CMV-seronegative. CDR3 nucleotide sequence: TGTGCCAGCAGTGAAATTGGGGGACTCTACGAGCAGTACTTC. Protein sequence: CASSEIGGLYEQYF.